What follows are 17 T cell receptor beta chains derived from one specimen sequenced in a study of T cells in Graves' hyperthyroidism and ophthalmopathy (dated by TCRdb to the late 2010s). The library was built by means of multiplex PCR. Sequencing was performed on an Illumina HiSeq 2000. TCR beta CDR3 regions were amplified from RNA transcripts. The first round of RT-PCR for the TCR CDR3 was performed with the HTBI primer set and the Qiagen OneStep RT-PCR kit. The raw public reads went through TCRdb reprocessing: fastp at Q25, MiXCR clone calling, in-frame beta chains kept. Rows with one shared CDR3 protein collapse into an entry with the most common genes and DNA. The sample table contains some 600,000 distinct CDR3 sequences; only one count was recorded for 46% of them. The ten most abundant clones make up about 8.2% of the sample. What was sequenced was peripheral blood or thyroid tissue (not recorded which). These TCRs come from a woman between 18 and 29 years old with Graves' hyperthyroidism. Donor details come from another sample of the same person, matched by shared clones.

CDR3 nucleotides: TGCAGTGCTAGGGTGGTAGCGGGAGGCGAGCAGTACTTC. Its protein product is CSARVVAGGEQYF. This chain links TRBV20-1 with TRBJ2-7; 10 bases align to TRBD2. Germline assignment: CDR1 DFQATT and CDR2 SNEGSKA (reference sequence). This CDR3 has 13 amino acids. V dropped 3 bases and J dropped 6; count of bases not matched to a gene: 5.

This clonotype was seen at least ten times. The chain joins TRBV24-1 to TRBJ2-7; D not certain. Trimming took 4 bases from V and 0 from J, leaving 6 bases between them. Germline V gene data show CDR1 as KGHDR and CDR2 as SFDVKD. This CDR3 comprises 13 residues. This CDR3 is CATSDGSSYEQYF. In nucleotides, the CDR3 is TGTGCCACCAGTGACGGCAGCTCCTACGAGCAGTACTTC.

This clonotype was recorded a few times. CDR3: CSVPGGDRARANYGYTF. Here the CDR3 DNA reads TGCAGCGTCCCTGGGGGGGACAGGGCCCGCGCTAACTATGGCTACACCTTC. The chain has TRBV29-1 and TRBJ1-2, with 9 positions matching TRBD1. The CDR3 runs 17 residues. Germline assignment: CDR1 SQVTM and CDR2 ANQGSEA. After removal of 6 bases from V and 0 bases from J, the junction contained 14 bases not matched to a gene.

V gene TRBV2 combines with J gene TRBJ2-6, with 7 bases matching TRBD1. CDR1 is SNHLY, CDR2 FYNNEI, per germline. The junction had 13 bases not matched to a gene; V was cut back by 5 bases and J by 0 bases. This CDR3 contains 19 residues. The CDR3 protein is CASSQPRTGNPSGANVLTF. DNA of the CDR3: TGTGCCAGCAGTCAACCTAGGACAGGCAACCCCTCTGGGGCCAACGTCCTGACTTTC.

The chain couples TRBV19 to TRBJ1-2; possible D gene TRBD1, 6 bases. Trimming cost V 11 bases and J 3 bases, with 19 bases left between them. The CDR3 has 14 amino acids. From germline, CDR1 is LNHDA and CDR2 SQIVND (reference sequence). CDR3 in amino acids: CAWSVQGADYGYTF. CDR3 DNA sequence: TGTGCCTGGAGTGTACAGGGCGCGGACTATGGCTACACCTTC.

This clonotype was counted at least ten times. This chain's CDR3 is CARGGGGNQPQHF. CDR3 sequence (DNA): TGTGCCAGAGGGGGGGGAGGCAATCAGCCCCAGCATTTT. The V and J genes are TRBV2 and TRBJ1-5; tentative D call: TRBD1 (6 bases). The CDR3 runs to 13 residues. Between the trimmed V and J ends, which lost 9 bases and 2 bases, there was a span of 11 bases. The germline gives CDR1 SNHLY, CDR2 FYNNEI. Supplemented by reference TRBV2 and TRBJ1-5, the full variable domain reads EPEVTQTPSHQVTQMGQEVILRCVPISNHLYFYWYRQILGQKVEFLVSFYNNEISEKSEIFDDQFSVERPDGSNFTLKIRSTKLEDSAMYFCARGGGGNQPQHFGDGTRLSIL.

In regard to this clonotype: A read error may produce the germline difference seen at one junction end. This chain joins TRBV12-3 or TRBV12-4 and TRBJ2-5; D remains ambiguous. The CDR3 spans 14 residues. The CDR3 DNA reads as TGTGCCAGCAGTTTCAACTTTCACCAAGAGACCCAGCACTTC. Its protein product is CASSFNFHQETQHF.

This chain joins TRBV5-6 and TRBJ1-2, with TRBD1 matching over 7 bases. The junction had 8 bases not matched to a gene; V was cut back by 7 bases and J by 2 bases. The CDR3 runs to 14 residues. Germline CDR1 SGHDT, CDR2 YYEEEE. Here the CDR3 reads CASGTGTANYGYTF. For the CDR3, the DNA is TGTGCCAGCGGAACCGGGACAGCCAACTATGGCTACACCTTC.

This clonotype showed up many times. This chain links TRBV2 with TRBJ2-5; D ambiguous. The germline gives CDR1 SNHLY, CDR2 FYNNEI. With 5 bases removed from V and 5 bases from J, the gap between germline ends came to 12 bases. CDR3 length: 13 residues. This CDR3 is CASSKSGAETQYF. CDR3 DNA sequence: TGTGCCAGCAGTAAGTCAGGAGCTGAGACCCAGTACTTC.

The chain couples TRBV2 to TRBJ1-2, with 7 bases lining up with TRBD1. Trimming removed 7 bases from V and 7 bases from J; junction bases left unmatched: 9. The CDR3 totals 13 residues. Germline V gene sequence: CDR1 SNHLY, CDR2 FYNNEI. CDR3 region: CASIKTGDSGYTF. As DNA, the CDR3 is TGTGCCAGCATTAAAACAGGGGACTCTGGCTACACCTTC. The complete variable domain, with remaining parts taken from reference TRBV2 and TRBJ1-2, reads EPEVTQTPSHQVTQMGQEVILRCVPISNHLYFYWYRQILGQKVEFLVSFYNNEISEKSEIFDDQFSVERPDGSNFTLKIRSTKLEDSAMYFCASIKTGDSGYTFGSGTRLTVV.

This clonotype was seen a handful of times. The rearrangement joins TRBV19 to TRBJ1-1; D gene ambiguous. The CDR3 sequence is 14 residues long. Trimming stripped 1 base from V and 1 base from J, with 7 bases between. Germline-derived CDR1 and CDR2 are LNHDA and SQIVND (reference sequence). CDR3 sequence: CASSIGAWNTEAFF. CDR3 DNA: TGTGCCAGTAGTATAGGTGCCTGGAACACTGAAGCTTTCTTT. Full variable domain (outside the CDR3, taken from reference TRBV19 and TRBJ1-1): DGGITQSPKYLFRKEGQNVTLSCEQNLNHDAMYWYRQDPGQGLRLIYYSQIVNDFQKGDIAEGYSVSREKKESFPLTVTSAQKNPTAFYLCASSIGAWNTEAFFGQGTRLTVV.

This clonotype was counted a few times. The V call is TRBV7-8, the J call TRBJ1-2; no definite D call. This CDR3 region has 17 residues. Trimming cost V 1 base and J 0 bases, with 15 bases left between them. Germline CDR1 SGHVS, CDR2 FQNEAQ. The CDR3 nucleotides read TGTGCCAGCAGCTTAGATGATGGGGTCTCCGCTAACTATGGCTACACCTTC. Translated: CASSLDDGVSANYGYTF.

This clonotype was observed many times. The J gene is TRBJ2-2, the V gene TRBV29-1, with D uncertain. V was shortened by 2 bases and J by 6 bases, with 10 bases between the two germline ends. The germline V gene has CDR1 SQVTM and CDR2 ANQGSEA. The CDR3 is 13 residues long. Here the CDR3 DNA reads TGCAGCGTTGAACGTGAGATGGCCGGGGAGCTGTTTTTT. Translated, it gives CSVEREMAGELFF.

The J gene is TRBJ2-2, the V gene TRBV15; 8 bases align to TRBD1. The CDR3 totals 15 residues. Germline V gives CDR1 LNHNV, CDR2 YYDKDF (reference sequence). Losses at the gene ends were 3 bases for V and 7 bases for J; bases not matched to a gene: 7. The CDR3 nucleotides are TGTGCCACCAGCAGCGGACAGGGAAGCTTCGGGGAGCTGTTTTTT. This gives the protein CATSSGQGSFGELFF. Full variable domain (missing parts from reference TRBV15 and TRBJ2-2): DAMVIQNPRYQVTQFGKPVTLSCSQTLNHNVMYWYQQKSSQAPKLLFHYYDKDFNNEADTPDNFQSRRPNTSFCFLDIRSPGLGDTAMYLCATSSGQGSFGELFFGEGSRLTVL.

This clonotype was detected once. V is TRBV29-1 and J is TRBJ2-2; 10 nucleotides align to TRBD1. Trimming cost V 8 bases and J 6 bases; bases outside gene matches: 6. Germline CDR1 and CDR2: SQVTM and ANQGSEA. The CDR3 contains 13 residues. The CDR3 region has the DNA TGCAGCATCACAGGACAGGGGGCCGGGGAGCTGTTTTTT. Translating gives CSITGQGAGELFF.

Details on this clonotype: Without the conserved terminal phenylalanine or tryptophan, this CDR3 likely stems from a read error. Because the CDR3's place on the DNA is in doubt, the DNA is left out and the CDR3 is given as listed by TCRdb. This CDR3 reads CSAGTGDYTGELVL. The chain combines TRBV20-1 with TRBJ2-2; the D call of TRBD1 is as the table states it, not checked on the DNA. CDR1 is DFQATT, CDR2 SNEGSKA, per germline (reference sequence). The CDR3 has 14 amino acids, counting both end residues.

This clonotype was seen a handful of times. This CDR3 reads CASSLDRGEGPNEKLFF. The CDR3 DNA follows: TGTGCCAGCAGCTTAGATCGGGGGGAGGGTCCTAATGAAAAACTGTTTTTT. The chain is built from TRBV7-2 and TRBJ1-4; tentatively, D is TRBD1 (5 bases). Germline loops: CDR1 SGHTA, CDR2 FQGNSA. This CDR3 region has 17 residues. Trimming removed 1 base at V and 3 bases at J, with 15 bases between. Using reference TRBV7-2 and TRBJ1-4 for the parts outside the CDR3, the full variable domain is GAGVSQSPSNKVTEKGKDVELRCDPISGHTALYWYRQSLGQGLEFLIYFQGNSAPDKSGLPSDRFSAERTGGSVSTLTIQRTQQEDSAVYLCASSLDRGEGPNEKLFFGSGTQLSVL.